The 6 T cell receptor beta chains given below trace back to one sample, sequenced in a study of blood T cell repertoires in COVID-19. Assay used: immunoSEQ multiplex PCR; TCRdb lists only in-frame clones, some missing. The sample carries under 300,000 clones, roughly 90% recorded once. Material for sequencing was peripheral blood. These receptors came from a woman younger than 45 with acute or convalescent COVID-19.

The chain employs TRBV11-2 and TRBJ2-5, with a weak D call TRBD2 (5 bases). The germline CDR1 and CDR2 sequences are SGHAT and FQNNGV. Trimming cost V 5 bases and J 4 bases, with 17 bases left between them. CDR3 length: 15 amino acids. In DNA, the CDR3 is TGTGCCAGCAGCCCAAGCACGGAGGTTGGAGAGACCCAGTACTTC. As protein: CASSPSTEVGETQYF.

CDR3 sequence reads: CASSLSTSYSNQPQHF. The DNA for the CDR3 is TGTGCCAGCAGCTTATCGACAAGCTATAGCAATCAGCCCCAGCATTTT. The chain joins TRBV7-2 to TRBJ1-5; D is uncertain. V lost 2 bases and J lost 0, with 11 bases in between. Germline V CDR1 and CDR2: SGHTA, FQGNSA. CDR3 size: 16 residues.

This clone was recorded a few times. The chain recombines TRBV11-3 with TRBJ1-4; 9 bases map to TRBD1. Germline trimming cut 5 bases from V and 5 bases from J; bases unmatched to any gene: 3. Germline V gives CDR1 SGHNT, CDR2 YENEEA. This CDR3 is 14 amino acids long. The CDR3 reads CASSPDRGNEKLFF. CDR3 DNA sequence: TGTGCCAGCAGCCCCGACAGGGGGAATGAAAAACTGTTTTTT.

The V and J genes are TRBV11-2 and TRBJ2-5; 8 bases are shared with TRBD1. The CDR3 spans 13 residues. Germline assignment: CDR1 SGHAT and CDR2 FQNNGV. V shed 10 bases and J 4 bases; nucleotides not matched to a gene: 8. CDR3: CATSGQVAETQYF. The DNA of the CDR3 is TGTGCCACCTCGGGACAGGTGGCAGAGACCCAGTACTTC.

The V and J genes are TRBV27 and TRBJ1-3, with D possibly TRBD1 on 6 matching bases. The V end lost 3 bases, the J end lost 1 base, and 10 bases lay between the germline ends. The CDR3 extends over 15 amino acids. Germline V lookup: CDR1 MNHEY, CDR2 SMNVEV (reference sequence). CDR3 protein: CASSFSGVSGNTIYF. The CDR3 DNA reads TGTGCCAGCAGTTTTTCAGGGGTGTCTGGAAACACCATATATTTT.

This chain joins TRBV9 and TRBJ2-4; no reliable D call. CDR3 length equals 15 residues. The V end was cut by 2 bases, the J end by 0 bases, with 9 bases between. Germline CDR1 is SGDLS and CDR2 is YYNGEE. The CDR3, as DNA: TGTGCCAGCAGCGTGACAAATCAAGCCAAAAACATTCAGTACTTC. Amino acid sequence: CASSVTNQAKNIQYF.